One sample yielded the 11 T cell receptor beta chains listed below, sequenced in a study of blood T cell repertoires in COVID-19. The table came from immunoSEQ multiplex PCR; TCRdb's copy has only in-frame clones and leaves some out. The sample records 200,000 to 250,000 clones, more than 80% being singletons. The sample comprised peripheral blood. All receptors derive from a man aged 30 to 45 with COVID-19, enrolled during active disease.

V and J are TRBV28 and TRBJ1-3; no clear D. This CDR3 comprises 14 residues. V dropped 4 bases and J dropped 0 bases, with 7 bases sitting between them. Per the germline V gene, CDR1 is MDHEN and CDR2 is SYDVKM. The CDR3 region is CASSSLLSGNTIYF. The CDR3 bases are TGTGCCAGCAGTTCGCTACTCTCTGGAAACACCATATATTTT. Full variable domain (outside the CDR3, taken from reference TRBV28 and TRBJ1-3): DVKVTQSSRYLVKRTGEKVFLECVQDMDHENMFWYRQDPGLGLRLIYFSYDVKMKEKGDIPEGYSVSREKKERFSLILESASTNQTSMYLCASSSLLSGNTIYFGEGSWLTVV.

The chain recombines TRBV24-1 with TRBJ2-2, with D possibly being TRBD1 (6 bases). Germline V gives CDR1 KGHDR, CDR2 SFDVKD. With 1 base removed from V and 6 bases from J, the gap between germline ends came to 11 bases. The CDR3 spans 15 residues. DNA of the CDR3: TGTGCCACCAGTGATTTTGGCAGGGGTCCCGGGGAGCTGTTTTTT. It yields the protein CATSDFGRGPGELFF.

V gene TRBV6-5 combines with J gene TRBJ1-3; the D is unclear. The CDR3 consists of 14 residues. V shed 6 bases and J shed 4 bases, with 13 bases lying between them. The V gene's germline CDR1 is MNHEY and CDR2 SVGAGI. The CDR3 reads CASSRTVLGNTIYF. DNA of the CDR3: TGTGCCAGCAGCCGGACTGTATTGGGAAACACCATATATTTT.

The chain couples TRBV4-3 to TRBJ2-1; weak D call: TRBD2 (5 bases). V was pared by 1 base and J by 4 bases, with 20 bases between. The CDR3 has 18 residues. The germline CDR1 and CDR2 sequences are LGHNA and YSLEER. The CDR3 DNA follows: TGCGCCAGCAGCCAAGTCGAGCGGAAAGCGTCCAATTACAATGAGCAGTTCTTC. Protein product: CASSQVERKASNYNEQFF.

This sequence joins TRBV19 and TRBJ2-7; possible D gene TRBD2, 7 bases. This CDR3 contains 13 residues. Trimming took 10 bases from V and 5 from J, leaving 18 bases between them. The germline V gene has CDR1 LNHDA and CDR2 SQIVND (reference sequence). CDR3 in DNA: TGTGCCACCACCCCGGGGGGCCTCAACGAGCAGTACTTC. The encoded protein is CATTPGGLNEQYF.

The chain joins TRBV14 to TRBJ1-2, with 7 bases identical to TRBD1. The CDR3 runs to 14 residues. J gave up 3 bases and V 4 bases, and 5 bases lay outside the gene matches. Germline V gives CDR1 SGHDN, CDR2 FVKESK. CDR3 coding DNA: TGTGCCAGCAGCCCGCCGGGACAGTACTATGGCTACACCTTC. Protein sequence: CASSPPGQYYGYTF.

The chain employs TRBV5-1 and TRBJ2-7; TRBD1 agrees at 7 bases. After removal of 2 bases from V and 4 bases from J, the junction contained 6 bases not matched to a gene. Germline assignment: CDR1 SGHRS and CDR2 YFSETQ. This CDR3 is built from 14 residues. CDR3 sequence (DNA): TGCGCCAGCAGCTTAGGAACAGGGGAATACGAGCAGTACTTC. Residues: CASSLGTGEYEQYF.

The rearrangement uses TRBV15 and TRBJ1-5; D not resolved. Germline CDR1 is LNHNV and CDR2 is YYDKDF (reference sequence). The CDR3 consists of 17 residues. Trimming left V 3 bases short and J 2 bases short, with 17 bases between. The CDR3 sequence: CATSRTLGGKGNQPQHF. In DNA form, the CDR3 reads TGTGCCACCAGCAGGACCCTGGGAGGGAAGGGCAATCAGCCCCAGCATTTT.

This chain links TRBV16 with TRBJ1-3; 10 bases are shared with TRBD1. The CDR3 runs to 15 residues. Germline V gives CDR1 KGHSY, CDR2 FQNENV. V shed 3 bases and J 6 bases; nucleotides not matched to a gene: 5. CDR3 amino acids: CASSHTGQGENTIYF. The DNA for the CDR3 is TGTGCCAGCAGCCATACCGGACAGGGGGAAAACACCATATATTTT.

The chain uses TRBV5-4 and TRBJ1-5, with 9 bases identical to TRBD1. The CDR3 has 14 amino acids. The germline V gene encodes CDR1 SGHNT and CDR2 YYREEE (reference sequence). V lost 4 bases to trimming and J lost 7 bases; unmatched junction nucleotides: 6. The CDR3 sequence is CASSPTGGLQPQHF. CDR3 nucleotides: TGTGCCAGCAGCCCTACAGGGGGCCTGCAGCCCCAGCATTTT.

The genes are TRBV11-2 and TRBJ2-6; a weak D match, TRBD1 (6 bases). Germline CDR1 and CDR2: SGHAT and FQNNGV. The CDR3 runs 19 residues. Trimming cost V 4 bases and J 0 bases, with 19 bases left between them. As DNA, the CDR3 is TGTGCCAGCAGCTGGGACACCGGTAATGCCATCTCTGGGGCCAACGTCCTGACTTTC. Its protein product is CASSWDTGNAISGANVLTF.